These 20 T cell receptor beta chains share one sample of origin, sequenced in a study of T cells in tuberculosis. Generated by immunoSEQ multiplex PCR, the TCRdb table keeps only in-frame clones and is missing some. The sample lists 30,000 to 40,000 clones, approximately 95% occurring once. Time point of the sample: new active TB diagnosis, blood taken before or within 7 days of starting treatment. The material was PBMCs, obtained at tuberculosis diagnosis. Receptors originate from an adult with tuberculosis.

This chain joins TRBV6-5 and TRBJ1-1; D gene uncertain. Trimming removed 8 bases from V and 3 bases from J, with 16 bases in between. The CDR3 consists of 14 residues. Germline lookup yields CDR1 MNHEY and CDR2 SVGAGI. CDR3 DNA sequence: TGTGCCAGCCTGATGAGAACCGGAGACACTGAAGCTTTCTTT. This sequence encodes CASLMRTGDTEAFF.

The count of this clone is one. The chain recombines TRBV5-1 with TRBJ2-7; D gene unclear. Germline V gene data show CDR1 as SGHRS and CDR2 as YFSETQ. The CDR3 runs 13 residues. The V end was cut by 6 bases, the J end by 6 bases, with 16 bases between. This chain's CDR3 is CASTSENPLEQYF. The CDR3 nucleotides are TGCGCCAGCACCTCGGAGAATCCCCTCGAGCAGTACTTC.

The chain joins TRBV25-1 to TRBJ1-2, with D possibly being TRBD1 (6 bases). V was trimmed by 6 bases and J by 8 bases, leaving 19 bases between them. The CDR3 sequence is 14 residues long. Germline V gives CDR1 MGHDK, CDR2 SYGVNS. The CDR3 protein is CASSRTEFTRGYTF. The DNA of the CDR3 is TGTGCCAGCAGCCGGACAGAGTTCACTCGGGGCTACACCTTC.

V and J are TRBV6-5 and TRBJ1-1, with 9 bases that match TRBD1. With 5 bases clipped from V and 10 bases from J, the junction kept 8 bases outside the gene matches. The CDR3 covers 13 residues. Per the germline V gene, CDR1 is MNHEY and CDR2 is SVGAGI. The CDR3 DNA sequence: TGTGCCAGCAGTCGCCGACAGGGGGGGGGAGCTTTCTTT. Protein product: CASSRRQGGGAFF.

J is TRBJ1-1 and V is TRBV25-1, with 7 nucleotides matching TRBD1. The germline V gene encodes CDR1 MGHDK and CDR2 SYGVNS. The ends lost 3 bases at V and 4 bases at J; junction bases unmatched: 8. This CDR3 is built from 15 residues. The CDR3, as DNA: TGTGCCAGCAGTGAGGGACAGACAGTACCCACTGAAGCTTTCTTT. Encoded protein: CASSEGQTVPTEAFF. Full variable domain (outside the CDR3, taken from reference TRBV25-1 and TRBJ1-1): EADIYQTPRYLVIGTGKKITLECSQTMGHDKMYWYQQDPGMELHLIHYSYGVNSTEKGDLSSESTVSRIRTEHFPLTLESARPSHTSQYLCASSEGQTVPTEAFFGQGTRLTVV.

The rearrangement links TRBV19 to TRBJ1-5; 8 positions match TRBD1. Germline V gene sequence: CDR1 LNHDA, CDR2 SQIVND (reference sequence). The V and J ends lost 7 bases and 1 base, in that order; junction bases with no gene match: 6. CDR3 length: 15 residues. This chain's CDR3 is CASTLDRASNQPQHF. Here the CDR3 DNA reads TGTGCCAGTACCTTGGACAGGGCGAGCAATCAGCCCCAGCATTTT.

The chain links TRBV5-6 to TRBJ1-2; 7 bases align to TRBD1. The CDR3 is 13 residues long. J lost 7 bases, V lost 2 bases, and 5 bases had no gene match. Looked up from germline, CDR1 is SGHDT and CDR2 is YYEEEE. CDR3 DNA: TGTGCCAGCAGCTTCGCCAGGGACAGTGGCTACACCTTC. It codes for CASSFARDSGYTF.

V and J are TRBV5-1 and TRBJ2-1; perhaps TRBD2 as D (7 bases). V was clipped by 0 bases and J by 9 bases, with 13 bases between them. The CDR3 spans 14 residues. Germline values: CDR1 SGHRS, CDR2 YFSETQ. Written as DNA, the CDR3 is TGCGCCAGCAGCTTGGGTGGGGGGGCCGGTGAGCAGTTCTTC. Encoded protein: CASSLGGGAGEQFF.

The rearrangement joins TRBV19 to TRBJ1-5; 10 nucleotides line up with TRBD1. The V gene end was trimmed by 6 bases and the J gene end by 3 bases; junction bases not matched to a gene: 5. The CDR3 is 15 residues long. From germline, CDR1 is LNHDA and CDR2 SQIVND (reference sequence). The CDR3 region has the DNA TGTGCCAGTAGGACCGGGACAGGGGACAATCAGCCCCAGCATTTT. Encoded protein: CASRTGTGDNQPQHF. The full variable domain, completed using reference TRBV19 and TRBJ1-5, is DGGITQSPKYLFRKEGQNVTLSCEQNLNHDAMYWYRQDPGQGLRLIYYSQIVNDFQKGDIAEGYSVSREKKESFPLTVTSAQKNPTAFYLCASRTGTGDNQPQHFGDGTRLSIL.

The chain carries TRBV19 and TRBJ2-5; 7 positions agree with TRBD1. Germline loops: CDR1 LNHDA, CDR2 SQIVND (reference sequence). V trimming: 4 bases; J trimming: 1 base; junction bases outside the gene matches: 9. This CDR3 region has 16 residues. The CDR3: CASSRQGRGFQETQYF. DNA for the CDR3: TGTGCCAGTAGTAGACAGGGCCGAGGTTTCCAAGAGACCCAGTACTTC. Full variable domain (rest looked up from reference TRBV19 and TRBJ2-5): DGGITQSPKYLFRKEGQNVTLSCEQNLNHDAMYWYRQDPGQGLRLIYYSQIVNDFQKGDIAEGYSVSREKKESFPLTVTSAQKNPTAFYLCASSRQGRGFQETQYFGPGTRLLVL.

This chain uses TRBV11-3 with TRBJ2-3; 8 bases fit TRBD1. This CDR3 region has 16 residues. The ends lost 5 bases at V and 2 bases at J; junction bases unmatched: 9. Germline V CDR1 and CDR2: SGHNT, YENEEA. CDR3 amino acids: CASSVRQGSITDTQYF. The CDR3, as DNA: TGTGCCAGCAGCGTTCGACAGGGGTCGATCACAGATACGCAGTATTTT.

The genes are TRBV6-5 and TRBJ1-1, with D maybe TRBD1 (5 bases). Germline V CDR1 and CDR2: MNHEY, SVGAGI. Trimming removed 2 bases from V and 0 bases from J, with 7 bases in between. This CDR3 region has 14 residues. CDR3 coding DNA: TGTGCCAGCAGTTACAGGGGCTTGAACACTGAAGCTTTCTTT. It translates to CASSYRGLNTEAFF.

The gene calls are TRBV30 and TRBJ2-7; TRBD1 aligns across 7 bases. The ends lost 5 bases at V and 1 base at J; junction bases unmatched: 5. Germline V gives CDR1 GTSNPN, CDR2 SVGIG (reference sequence). The CDR3 length is 13 residues. CDR3 residues: CAWGRDRSYEQYF. The CDR3 region has the DNA TGTGCCTGGGGCCGGGACAGATCCTACGAGCAGTACTTC.

The chain uses TRBV7-2 and TRBJ2-5, with TRBD1 as a possible D gene (5 bases). CDR3 length equals 15 residues. The germline gives CDR1 SGHTA, CDR2 FQGNSA. V shed 4 bases and J shed 0 bases, with 12 bases lying between them. CDR3 residues: CASSSQTGYQETQYF. DNA for the CDR3: TGTGCCAGCAGCTCGCAAACAGGTTACCAAGAGACCCAGTACTTC.

In its sample, this clone was seen once. This chain's CDR3 is CASSPRQGAHYGYTF. The CDR3 DNA is TGTGCCAGCAGCCCGCGACAGGGCGCACACTATGGCTACACCTTC. This chain joins TRBV7-2 and TRBJ1-2; 7 positions agree with TRBD1. The CDR3 runs 15 residues. CDR1 is SGHTA and CDR2 is FQGNSA in the germline V gene. V trimming: 5 bases; J trimming: 3 bases; junction bases outside the gene matches: 9.

The chain links TRBV7-2 to TRBJ2-3, with unresolved D. The ends were cut back, 3 bases at V and 6 bases at J, with 4 bases in the middle. Germline V gene lookup returns CDR1 SGHTA and CDR2 FQGNSA. The CDR3 spans 11 residues. The CDR3: CASSFRDTQYF. CDR3 nucleotides: TGTGCCAGCAGCTTCCGGGATACGCAGTATTTT.

The chain has TRBV6-5 and TRBJ2-7; D unclear. This CDR3 has 11 amino acids. Germline V gene data show CDR1 as MNHEY and CDR2 as SVGAGI. Trimming stripped 2 bases from V and 6 bases from J, with 5 bases between. This CDR3 reads CASSYKREQYF. DNA of the CDR3: TGTGCCAGCAGTTACAAGCGCGAGCAGTACTTC.

The J gene is TRBJ2-7, the V gene TRBV25-1; 11 nucleotides match TRBD1. The CDR3 covers 15 residues. Germline loops: CDR1 MGHDK, CDR2 SYGVNS. V dropped 1 base and J dropped 4; count of bases not matched to a gene: 3. DNA for the CDR3: TGTGCCAGCAGTGAATCTGGGACAGGGGGTTACGAGCAGTACTTC. Protein sequence: CASSESGTGGYEQYF.

The rearrangement joins TRBV10-2 to TRBJ1-4; 8 bases align to TRBD1. Germline CDR1 reads WSHSY; CDR2 reads SAAADI. The CDR3 runs 13 residues. After removal of 6 bases from V and 8 bases from J, the junction contained 5 bases not matched to a gene. This chain's CDR3 is CASRRQGQEKLFF. In nucleotides, the CDR3 is TGCGCCAGCAGGCGACAGGGGCAGGAAAAACTGTTTTTT.

The rearrangement uses TRBV11-2 and TRBJ1-2; D perhaps matches TRBD1 (6 bases). Trimming stripped 7 bases from V and 5 bases from J, with 17 bases between. Per germline, CDR1 SGHAT and CDR2 FQNNGV. The CDR3 spans 14 residues. The CDR3: CASTPPVRGYGYTF. For the CDR3, the DNA is TGTGCCAGCACCCCCCCGGTCAGGGGTTATGGCTACACCTTC.